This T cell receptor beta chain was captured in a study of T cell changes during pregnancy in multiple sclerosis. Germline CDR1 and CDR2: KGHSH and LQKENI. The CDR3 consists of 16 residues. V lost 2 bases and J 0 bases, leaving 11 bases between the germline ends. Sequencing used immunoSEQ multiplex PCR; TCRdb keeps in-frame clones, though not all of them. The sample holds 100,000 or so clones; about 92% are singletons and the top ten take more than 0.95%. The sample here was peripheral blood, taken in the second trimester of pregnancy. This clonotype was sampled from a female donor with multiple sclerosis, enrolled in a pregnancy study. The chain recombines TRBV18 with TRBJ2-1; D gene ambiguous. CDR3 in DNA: TGTGCCAGCTCACCAACAGACCCGAGCTCCTACAATGAGCAGTTCTTC. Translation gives CASSPTDPSSYNEQFF. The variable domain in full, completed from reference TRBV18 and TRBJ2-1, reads NAGVMQNPRHLVRRRGQEARLRCSPMKGHSHVYWYRQLPEEGLKFMVYLQKENIIDESGMPKERFSAEFPKEGPSILRIQQVVRGDSAAYFCASSPTDPSSYNEQFFGPGTRLTVL.